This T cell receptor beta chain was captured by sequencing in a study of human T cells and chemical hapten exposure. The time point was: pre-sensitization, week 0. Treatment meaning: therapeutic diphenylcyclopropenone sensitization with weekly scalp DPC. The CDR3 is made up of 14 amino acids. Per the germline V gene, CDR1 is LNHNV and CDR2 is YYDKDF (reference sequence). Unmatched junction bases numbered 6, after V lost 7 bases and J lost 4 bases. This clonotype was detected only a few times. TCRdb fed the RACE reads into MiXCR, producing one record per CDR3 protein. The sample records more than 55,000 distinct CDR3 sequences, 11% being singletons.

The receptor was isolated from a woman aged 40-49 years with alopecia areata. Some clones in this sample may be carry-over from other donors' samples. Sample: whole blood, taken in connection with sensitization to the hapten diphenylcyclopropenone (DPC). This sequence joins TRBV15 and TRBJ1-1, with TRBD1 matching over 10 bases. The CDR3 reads CATTWTGGGTEAFF. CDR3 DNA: TGTGCCACCACCTGGACAGGGGGTGGCACTGAAGCTTTCTTT.